This record looks at one TCR beta chain sequence and its context. The sample originates from a study of OX40 agonist ivuxolimab in advanced cancers. CDR3 length equals 12 residues. The germline V gene has CDR1 LNHDA and CDR2 SQIVND (reference sequence). Trimming removed 8 bases from V and 5 bases from J, with 10 bases in between. The assay was immunoSEQ multiplex PCR, and TCRdb's table has in-frame clones only and misses some. The repertoire consists of 65,000 to 95,000 clones, with approximately 94% occurring once and the leading ten covering over 8.5%. The sequence came from an adult with an advanced solid tumor such as melanoma, head and neck, liver or kidney cancer. The sample was CD4+ or CD8+ T cells sorted from blood, taken in a trial of the OX40 agonist ivuxolimab. The gene calls are TRBV19 and TRBJ2-1; D is undetermined. CDR3 protein: CASSVGHNEQFF. CDR3 DNA: TGTGCCAGTTCCGTAGGCCACAATGAGCAGTTCTTC. Supplemented by reference TRBV19 and TRBJ2-1, the full variable domain reads DGGITQSPKYLFRKEGQNVTLSCEQNLNHDAMYWYRQDPGQGLRLIYYSQIVNDFQKGDIAEGYSVSREKKESFPLTVTSAQKNPTAFYLCASSVGHNEQFFGPGTRLTVL.